The clone carrying this TCR beta chain was seen just once. The target antigen is unknown. This PCR relied on a set of 60 Vbeta primers and 13 Jbeta primers. The method was immunoSEQ multiplex PCR; TCRdb's version includes in-frame clones alone and lacks a portion of them. This repertoire shows roughly 150,000 clones, around 77% found once; its top ten account for around 2%. This specimen comes from a study of cytomegalovirus exposure and HLA in healthy donors. Study at large: HLA-typed donors contributed 65 million to 85 million unique TCRs, which were held in an early data release. Study results and caveats: About 87% or about 30% of the time was how often most TCR beta V segments were productive, according to an earlier analysis. Among TCR beta chains of equal frequency, HLA-associated ones were more clonally expanded in a later analysis. Reports indicate that TCR beta sequences accurately predicted the HLA-A and HLA-B alleles of most subjects.

The CDR3 covers 16 residues. Germline V gene lookup returns CDR1 MDHEN and CDR2 SYDVKM. Trimming cost V 8 bases and J 9 bases; bases outside gene matches: 17. Specimen: PBMCs. The V and J genes are TRBV28 and TRBJ2-4; 9 nucleotides match TRBD1. The clonotype originates from a man aged 45 to 65 in good health and CMV-seropositive. The CDR3 bases are TGTGCCAGCTCGGCCGGACAGGGGTTTGAAAGAGGCATTCAGTACTTC. It yields the protein CASSAGQGFERGIQYF.